A selection of T cell receptor beta chains follows, all from one sample in a study of CD8+ T cells in alopecia areata. Libraries were prepared by immunoSEQ multiplex PCR; TCRdb keeps only in-frame clonotypes and omits some of them. The repertoire consists of about 210,000 clones, with approximately 45% occurring once and the leading ten covering roughly 2.8%. The sample here was CD4+ T cells sorted from blood, taken at approximately week 39, from a patient treated with tofacitinib. Receptors originate from a human donor with alopecia areata. CDR3s include the opening cysteine and the closing phenylalanine or tryptophan. The order of the fields is D gene, clone size, V gene, J gene, CDR3 DNA, CDR3 protein. A D gene is named only where the DNA matches it firmly. The size of a clone is reported for some rows only, either as once, few or many, or as a class for expanded clones.

D: NA; size: few; V: TRBV29-1; J: TRBJ1-2; DNA: TGCAGCGTGGGGGACGACAGGAGCTATGGCTACACCTTC; CDR3: CSVGDDRSYGYTF
D: NA; size: NA; V: TRBV5-1; J: TRBJ1-2; DNA: TGCGCCAGCAGCTTTGGTGGCGGAAACTATGGCTACACCTTC; CDR3: CASSFGGGNYGYTF
D: NA; size: NA; V: TRBV29-1; J: TRBJ2-3; DNA: TGCAGCGTTGAGGGTCGTATCACAGATACGCAGTATTTT; CDR3: CSVEGRITDTQYF
D: NA; size: few; V: TRBV29-1; J: TRBJ2-5; DNA: TGCAGCGTTCGTGAGGGTAAAGAGACCCAGTACTTC; CDR3: CSVREGKETQYF
D: NA; size: few; V: TRBV6-6; J: TRBJ1-1; DNA: TGTGCCAGCAGTTCCCAGTTAGCCACTGAAGCTTTCTTT; CDR3: CASSSQLATEAFF
D: TRBD2; size: once; V: TRBV7-9; J: TRBJ2-7; DNA: TGTGCCAGCAGGCCTAGCGGGAAAGTTTACGAGCAGTACTTC; CDR3: CASRPSGKVYEQYF
D: TRBD1; size: NA; V: TRBV11-2; J: TRBJ2-1; DNA: TGTGCCAGCAGCTTAACTCCCCCGGGACAGGCTAATGAGCAGTTCTTC; CDR3: CASSLTPPGQANEQFF
D: NA; size: NA; V: TRBV7-2; J: TRBJ2-1; DNA: TGTGCCAGCGGGGAGAGGACTATCAACAATGAGCAGTTCTTC; CDR3: CASGERTINNEQFF
D: TRBD2; size: NA; V: TRBV25-1; J: TRBJ2-3; DNA: TGTGCCAGCAGTGAAAGTCTAGCGGGAACAGATACGCAGTATTTT; CDR3: CASSESLAGTDTQYF
D: NA; size: NA; V: TRBV10-3; J: TRBJ1-2; DNA: TGTGCCATCAGTGGTGGAGGGGGAGATGGCTACACCTTC; CDR3: CAISGGGGDGYTF
D: NA; size: NA; V: TRBV6-1; J: TRBJ2-1; DNA: TGTGCCAGCAGCCGTAGCTCCTACAATGAGCAGTTCTTC; CDR3: CASSRSSYNEQFF
D: TRBD1; size: NA; V: TRBV4-1; J: TRBJ2-7; DNA: TGCGCCAGCAGCCCGACTGGGACAGATGCATCCTACGAGCAGTACTTC; CDR3: CASSPTGTDASYEQYF
D: NA; size: few; V: TRBV7-9; J: TRBJ1-2; DNA: TGTGCCAGCAGTTACGGGACGGTCTATGGCTACACCTTC; CDR3: CASSYGTVYGYTF
D: TRBD2; size: few; V: TRBV10-3; J: TRBJ2-7; DNA: TGTGCCATCAGGGAGGGTACTAGCGGGAGCCAGAACGAGCAGTACTTC; CDR3: CAIREGTSGSQNEQYF
D: NA; size: NA; V: TRBV7-9; J: TRBJ2-7; DNA: TGTGCCAGCAGCTTAGTTGCGGGACCCTACGAGCAGTACTTC; CDR3: CASSLVAGPYEQYF
D: NA; size: once; V: TRBV30; J: TRBJ2-5; DNA: TGTGCCTGGGCTCTGGGGGGCAGCGGAGAGACCCAGTACTTC; CDR3: CAWALGGSGETQYF
D: NA; size: NA; V: TRBV27; J: TRBJ1-4; DNA: TGTGCCAGCGGTAAAAGGGTTAATGAAAAACTGTTTTTT; CDR3: CASGKRVNEKLFF
D: NA; size: NA; V: TRBV7-9; J: TRBJ2-7; DNA: TGTGCCAGCGGACCGTCGGGGGGCGCATCCTACGAGCAGTACTTC; CDR3: CASGPSGGASYEQYF
D: NA; size: NA; V: TRBV7-2; J: TRBJ1-1; DNA: TGTGCCAGCAGCTTAAGGCCTGCTAGGAAGGAAGCTTTCTTT; CDR3: CASSLRPARKEAFF
D: TRBD1; size: NA; V: TRBV5-1; J: TRBJ2-3; DNA: TGCGCCAGCAGCTGGGACAGGGGGCTTCTCAGAGATACGCAGTATTTT; CDR3: CASSWDRGLLRDTQYF
D: NA; size: NA; V: TRBV11-2; J: TRBJ2-3; DNA: TGTGCCAGCAGCTTAACCGGGAGCGGCACAGATACGCAGTATTTT; CDR3: CASSLTGSGTDTQYF
D: TRBD2; size: NA; V: TRBV19; J: TRBJ2-3; DNA: TGTGAGGGTTCTAGCGGGCCCCATACGCAGTATTTT; CDR3: CEGSSGPHTQYF
D: NA; size: NA; V: TRBV30; J: TRBJ2-5; DNA: TGTGCCTGGAGTGTGTCCAGCATGGGAGAGACCCAGTACTTC; CDR3: CAWSVSSMGETQYF
D: NA; size: few; V: TRBV5-4; J: TRBJ2-3; DNA: TGTGCCAGCAGCTTCATGGGGGTGACAGATACGCAGTATTTT; CDR3: CASSFMGVTDTQYF
D: NA; size: few; V: TRBV19; J: TRBJ2-1; DNA: TGTGCCAGTAGTATAGCCCGCCGCCAGGGGAGCGATGAGCAGTTCTTC; CDR3: CASSIARRQGSDEQFF
D: TRBD2; size: NA; V: TRBV19; J: TRBJ2-7; DNA: TGTGCCAGTAGTATGCGGCGGGAGATCGACGAGCAGTACTTC; CDR3: CASSMRREIDEQYF